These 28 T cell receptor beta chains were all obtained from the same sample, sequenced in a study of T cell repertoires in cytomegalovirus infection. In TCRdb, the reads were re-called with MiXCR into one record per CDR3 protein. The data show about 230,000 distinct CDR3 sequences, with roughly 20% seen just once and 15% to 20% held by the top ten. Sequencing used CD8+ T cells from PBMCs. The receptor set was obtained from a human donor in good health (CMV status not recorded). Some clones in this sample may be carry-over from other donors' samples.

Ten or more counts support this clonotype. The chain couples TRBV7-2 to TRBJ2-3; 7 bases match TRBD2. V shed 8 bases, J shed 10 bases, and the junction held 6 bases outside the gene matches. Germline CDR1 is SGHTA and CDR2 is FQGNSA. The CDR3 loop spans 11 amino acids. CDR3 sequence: CASGLGVAQYF. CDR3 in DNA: TGTGCCAGCGGACTAGGTGTTGCGCAGTATTTT.

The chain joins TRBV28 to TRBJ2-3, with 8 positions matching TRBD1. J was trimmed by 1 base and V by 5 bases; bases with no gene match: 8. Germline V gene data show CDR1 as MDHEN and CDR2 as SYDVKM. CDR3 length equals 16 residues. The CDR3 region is CASSPTAGGGTDTQYF. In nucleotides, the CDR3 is TGTGCCAGCAGTCCCACGGCAGGGGGCGGCACAGATACGCAGTATTTT.

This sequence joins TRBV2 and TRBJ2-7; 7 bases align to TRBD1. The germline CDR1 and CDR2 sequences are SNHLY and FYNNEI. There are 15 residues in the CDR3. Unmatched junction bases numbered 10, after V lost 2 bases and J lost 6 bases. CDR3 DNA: TGTGCCAGCAGTGAAACCGTAACAGGGGTAGGCGAGCAGTACTTC. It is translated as CASSETVTGVGEQYF.

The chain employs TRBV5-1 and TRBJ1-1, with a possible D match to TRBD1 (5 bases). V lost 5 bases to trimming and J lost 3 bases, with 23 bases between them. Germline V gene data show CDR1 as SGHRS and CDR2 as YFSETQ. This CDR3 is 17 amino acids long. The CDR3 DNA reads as TGCGCCAGCAGTCTCGCTCCGATAGACAGCAGGTACACTGAAGCTTTCTTT. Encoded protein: CASSLAPIDSRYTEAFF. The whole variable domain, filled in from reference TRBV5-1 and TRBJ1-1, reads KAGVTQTPRYLIKTRGQQVTLSCSPISGHRSVSWYQQTPGQGLQFLFEYFSETQRNKGNFPGRFSGRQFSNSRSEMNVSTLELGDSALYLCASSLAPIDSRYTEAFFGQGTRLTVV.

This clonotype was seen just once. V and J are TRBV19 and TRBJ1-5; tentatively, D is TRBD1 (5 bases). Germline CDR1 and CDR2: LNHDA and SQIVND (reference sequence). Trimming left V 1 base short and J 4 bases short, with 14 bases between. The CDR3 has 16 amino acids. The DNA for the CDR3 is TGTGCCAGTAGTATAGGTTCAGGGCTCGGTAATCAGCCCCAGCATTTT. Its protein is CASSIGSGLGNQPQHF.

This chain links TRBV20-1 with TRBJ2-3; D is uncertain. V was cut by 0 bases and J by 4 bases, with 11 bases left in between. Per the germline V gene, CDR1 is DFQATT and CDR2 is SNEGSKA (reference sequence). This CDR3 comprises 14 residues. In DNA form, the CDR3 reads TGCAGTGCTAGAGACCTGGGATTTTCAGATACGCAGTATTTT. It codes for CSARDLGFSDTQYF.

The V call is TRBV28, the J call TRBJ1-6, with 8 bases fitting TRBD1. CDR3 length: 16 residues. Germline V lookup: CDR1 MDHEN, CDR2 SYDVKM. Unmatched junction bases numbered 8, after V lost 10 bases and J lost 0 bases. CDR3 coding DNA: TGTGCCACCCGGGACAGGATAAGCTCCTATAATTCACCCCTCCACTTT. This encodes CATRDRISSYNSPLHF.

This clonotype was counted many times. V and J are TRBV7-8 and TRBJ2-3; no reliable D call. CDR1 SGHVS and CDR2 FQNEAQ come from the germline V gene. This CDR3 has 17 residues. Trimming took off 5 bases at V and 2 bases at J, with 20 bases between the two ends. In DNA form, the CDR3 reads TGTGCCAGCAGCACTTTAGAGGCCAGGACCTACACAGATACGCAGTATTTT. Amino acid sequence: CASSTLEARTYTDTQYF.

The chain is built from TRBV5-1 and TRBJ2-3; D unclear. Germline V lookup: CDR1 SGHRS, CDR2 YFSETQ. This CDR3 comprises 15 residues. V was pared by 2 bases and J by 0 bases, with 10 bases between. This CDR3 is CASSFTKPSTDTQYF. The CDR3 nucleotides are TGCGCCAGCAGCTTTACAAAACCTAGCACAGATACGCAGTATTTT.

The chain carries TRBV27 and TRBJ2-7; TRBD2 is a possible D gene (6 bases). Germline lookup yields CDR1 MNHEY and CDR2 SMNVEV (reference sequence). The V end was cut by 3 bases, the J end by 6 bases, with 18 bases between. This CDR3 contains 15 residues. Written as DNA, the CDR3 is TGTGCCAGCAGTTTCCGCGGGGCAGGGCTTTTCGAGCAGTACTTC. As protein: CASSFRGAGLFEQYF.

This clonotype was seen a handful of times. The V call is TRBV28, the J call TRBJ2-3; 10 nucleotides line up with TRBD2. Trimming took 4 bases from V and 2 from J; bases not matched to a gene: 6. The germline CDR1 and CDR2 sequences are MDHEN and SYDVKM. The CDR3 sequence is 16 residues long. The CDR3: CASSSLLAGDTDTQYF. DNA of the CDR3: TGTGCCAGCAGTTCCCTCCTAGCGGGGGACACAGATACGCAGTATTTT.

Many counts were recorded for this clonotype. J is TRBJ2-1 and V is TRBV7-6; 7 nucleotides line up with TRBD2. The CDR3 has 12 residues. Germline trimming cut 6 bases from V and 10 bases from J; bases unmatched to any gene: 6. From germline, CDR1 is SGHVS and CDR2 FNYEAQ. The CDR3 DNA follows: TGTGCCAGCAGTGGTGCTAGCGGCGAGCAGTTCTTC. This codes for CASSGASGEQFF.

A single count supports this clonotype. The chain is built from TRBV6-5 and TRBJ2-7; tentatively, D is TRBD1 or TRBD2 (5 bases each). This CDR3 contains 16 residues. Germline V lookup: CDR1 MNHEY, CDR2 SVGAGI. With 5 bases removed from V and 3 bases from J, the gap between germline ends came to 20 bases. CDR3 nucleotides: TGTGCCAGCAGTATCGGGCCTGGGGGAATAGTCTACGAGCAGTACTTC. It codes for CASSIGPGGIVYEQYF.

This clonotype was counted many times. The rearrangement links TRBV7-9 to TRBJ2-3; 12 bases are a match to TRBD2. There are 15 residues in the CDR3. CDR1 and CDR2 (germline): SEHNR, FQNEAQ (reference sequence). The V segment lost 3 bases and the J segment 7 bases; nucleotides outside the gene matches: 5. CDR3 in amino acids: CASSFRTSGVNTQYF. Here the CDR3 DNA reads TGTGCCAGCAGCTTCAGGACTAGCGGGGTAAATACGCAGTATTTT. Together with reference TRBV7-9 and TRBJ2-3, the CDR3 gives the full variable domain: DTGVSQNPRHKITKRGQNVTFRCDPISEHNRLYWYRQTLGQGPEFLTYFQNEAQLEKSRLLSDRFSAERPKGSFSTLEIQRTEQGDSAMYLCASSFRTSGVNTQYFGPGTRLTVL.

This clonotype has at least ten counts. As DNA, the CDR3 is TGTGCCAGCAGCCACGGTGCAGGGTTGAACTATGGCTACACCTTC. Protein: CASSHGAGLNYGYTF. This rearrangement joins TRBV7-9 to TRBJ1-2, with D possibly being TRBD1 (5 bases). Trimming left V 5 bases short and J 2 bases short, with 15 bases between. This CDR3 is built from 15 residues. Germline CDR1 and CDR2: SEHNR and FQNEAQ (reference sequence).

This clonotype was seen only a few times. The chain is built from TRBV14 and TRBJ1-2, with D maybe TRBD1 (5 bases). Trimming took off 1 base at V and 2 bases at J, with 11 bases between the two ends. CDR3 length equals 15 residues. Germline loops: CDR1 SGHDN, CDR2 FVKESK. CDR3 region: CASSQGGRVNYGYTF. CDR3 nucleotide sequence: TGTGCCAGCAGCCAAGGAGGCAGGGTGAACTATGGCTACACCTTC.

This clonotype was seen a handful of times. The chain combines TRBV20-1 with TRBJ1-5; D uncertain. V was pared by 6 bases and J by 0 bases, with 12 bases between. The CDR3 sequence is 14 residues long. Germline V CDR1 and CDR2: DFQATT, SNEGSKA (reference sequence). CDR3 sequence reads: CSAPNIYSNQPQHF. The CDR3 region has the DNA TGCAGTGCCCCCAACATCTATAGCAATCAGCCCCAGCATTTT.

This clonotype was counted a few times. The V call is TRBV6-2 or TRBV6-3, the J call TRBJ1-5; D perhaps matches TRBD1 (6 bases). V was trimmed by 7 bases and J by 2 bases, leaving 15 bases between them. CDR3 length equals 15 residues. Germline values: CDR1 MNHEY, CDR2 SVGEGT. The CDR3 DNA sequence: TGTGCCAGCACCCAGGACAGAGGTGGCAATCAGCCCCAGCATTTT. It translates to CASTQDRGGNQPQHF.

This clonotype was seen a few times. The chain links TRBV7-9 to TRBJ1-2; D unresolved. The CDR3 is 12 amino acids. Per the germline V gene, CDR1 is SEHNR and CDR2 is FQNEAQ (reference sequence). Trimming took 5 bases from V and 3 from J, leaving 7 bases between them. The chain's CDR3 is CASSPPHYGYTF. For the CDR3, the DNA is TGTGCCAGCAGCCCCCCCCACTATGGCTACACCTTC.

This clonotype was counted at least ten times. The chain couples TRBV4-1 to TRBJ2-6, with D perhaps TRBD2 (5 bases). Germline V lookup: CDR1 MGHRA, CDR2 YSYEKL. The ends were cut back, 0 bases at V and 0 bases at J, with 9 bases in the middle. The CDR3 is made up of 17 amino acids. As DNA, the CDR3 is TGCGCCAGCAGCCAAGACGTTCGGGGCTCTGGGGCCAACGTCCTGACTTTC. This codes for CASSQDVRGSGANVLTF.

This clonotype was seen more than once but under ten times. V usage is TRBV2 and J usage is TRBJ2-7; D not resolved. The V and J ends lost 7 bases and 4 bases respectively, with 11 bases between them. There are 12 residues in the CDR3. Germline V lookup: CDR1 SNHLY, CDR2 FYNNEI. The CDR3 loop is CASKERLYEQYF. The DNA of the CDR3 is TGTGCCAGCAAGGAGCGTTTATACGAGCAGTACTTC.

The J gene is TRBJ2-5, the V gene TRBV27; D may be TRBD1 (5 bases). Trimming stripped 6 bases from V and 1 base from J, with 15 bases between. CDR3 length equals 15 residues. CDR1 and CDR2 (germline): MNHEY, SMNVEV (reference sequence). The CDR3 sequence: CASSRQGSLQETQYF. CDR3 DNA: TGTGCCAGCAGCCGCCAGGGTAGCCTCCAAGAGACCCAGTACTTC.

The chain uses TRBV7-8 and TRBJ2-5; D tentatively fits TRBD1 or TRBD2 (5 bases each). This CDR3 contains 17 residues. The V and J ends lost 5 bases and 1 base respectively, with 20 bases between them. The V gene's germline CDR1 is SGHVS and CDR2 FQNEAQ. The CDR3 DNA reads TGTGCCAGCAGCCGGGACGGTGAGAAGAAGGCCCAAGAGACCCAGTACTTC. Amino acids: CASSRDGEKKAQETQYF.

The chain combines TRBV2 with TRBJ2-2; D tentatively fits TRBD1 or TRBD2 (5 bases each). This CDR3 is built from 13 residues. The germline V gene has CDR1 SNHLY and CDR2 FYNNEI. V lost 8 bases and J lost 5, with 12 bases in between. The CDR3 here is CASRGPNTGELFF. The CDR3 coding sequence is TGTGCCAGCCGGGGACCCAATACCGGGGAGCTGTTTTTT.

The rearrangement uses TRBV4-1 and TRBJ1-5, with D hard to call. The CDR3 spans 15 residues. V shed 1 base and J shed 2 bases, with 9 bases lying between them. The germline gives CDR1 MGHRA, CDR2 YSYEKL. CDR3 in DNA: TGCGCCAGCAGCCAAGTTCACACGGGCAATCAGCCCCAGCATTTT. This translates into CASSQVHTGNQPQHF.

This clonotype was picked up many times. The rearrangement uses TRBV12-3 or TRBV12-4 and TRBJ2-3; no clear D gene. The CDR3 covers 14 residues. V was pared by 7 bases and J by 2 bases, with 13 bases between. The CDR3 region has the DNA TGTGCCAGCAACATGGGCGGCTACACAGATACGCAGTATTTT. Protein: CASNMGGYTDTQYF.

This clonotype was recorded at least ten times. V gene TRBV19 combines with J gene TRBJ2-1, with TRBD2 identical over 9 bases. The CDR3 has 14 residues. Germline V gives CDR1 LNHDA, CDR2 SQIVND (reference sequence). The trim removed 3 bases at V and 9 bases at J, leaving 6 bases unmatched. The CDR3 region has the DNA TGTGCCAGTAGTATCGGAGCGGGGGGCTTTGAGCAGTTCTTC. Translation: CASSIGAGGFEQFF. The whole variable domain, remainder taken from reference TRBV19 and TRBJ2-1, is DGGITQSPKYLFRKEGQNVTLSCEQNLNHDAMYWYRQDPGQGLRLIYYSQIVNDFQKGDIAEGYSVSREKKESFPLTVTSAQKNPTAFYLCASSIGAGGFEQFFGPGTRLTVL.

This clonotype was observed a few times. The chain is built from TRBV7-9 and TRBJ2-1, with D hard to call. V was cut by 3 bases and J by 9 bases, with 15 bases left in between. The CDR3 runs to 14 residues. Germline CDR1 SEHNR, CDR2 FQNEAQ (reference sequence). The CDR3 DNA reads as TGTGCCAGCAGCTTCAAGACCCCATACCCTGAGCAGTTCTTC. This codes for CASSFKTPYPEQFF.